These 25 T cell receptor beta chains share one sample of origin, sequenced in a study of T cell clonality in common variable immunodeficiency. Here immunoSEQ multiplex PCR was the method, and the copy in TCRdb shows in-frame clones only, minus some. The specimen has about 37,000 clones, none found just once. Sequencing was performed on peripheral blood mononuclear cells. The source is a person aged 18-70 years in good health.

This clone was seen many times. The read gets to within 3 residues of the CDR3 end, and the germline J gene fills in the rest. The V and J genes are TRBV18 and TRBJ2-1; the match to TRBD1 covers 7 bases. From germline, CDR1 is KGHSH and CDR2 LQKENI. This CDR3 contains 14 residues. The junction had 2 bases not matched to a gene; V was cut back by 2 bases and J by 4 bases. Here the CDR3 reads CASSPETGYNEQFF. CDR3 DNA (partial): TGTGCCAGCTCACCAGAGACAGGGTACAATGAG.

This clone has ten or more counts. This chain's CDR3 is CASSEGGYAQYF. CDR3 DNA, as far as it was read: TGTGCCAGCAGTGAAGGCGGATACGCG. The chain recombines TRBV2 with TRBJ2-3; D is uncertain. From the germline J gene comes the end of the CDR3, since the read stops 3 residues before it. CDR3 length equals 12 residues. The germline gives CDR1 SNHLY, CDR2 FYNNEI.

This clone was seen repeatedly, ten times or more. Read data end 3 residues before the CDR3 end; the end is taken from the germline J gene. The chain recombines TRBV18 with TRBJ1-5; D might be TRBD1 (5 bases). Germline CDR1 is KGHSH and CDR2 is LQKENI. Trimming removed 3 bases from V and 0 bases from J, with 12 bases in between. The CDR3 contains 16 residues. The sequenced part of the CDR3 DNA is TGTGCCAGCTCACCGGGCCAGGGCCCTAGCAATCAGCCC. It translates to CASSPGQGPSNQP. The entire CDR3 protein is CASSPGQGPSNQPQHF.

On this clone itself: The DNA ends 3 residues before the CDR3 does, and the rest of the CDR3 is filled in from the germline J gene. The chain has TRBV5-1 and TRBJ2-1; 10 positions agree with TRBD2. The CDR3 runs 20 residues. V lost 3 bases to trimming and J lost 2 bases; unmatched junction nucleotides: 17. CDR1 is SGHRS and CDR2 is YFSETQ in the germline V gene. Here the CDR3 reads CASSSRSGLAELLTYNEQFF. CDR3 bases read: TGCGCCAGCAGCTCTCGTAGCGGACTAGCGGAACTCCTCACCTACAATGAG.

This clone was detected ten times or more. The read stops 3 residues short of the end of the CDR3; the missing end is completed from the germline J gene. The chain carries TRBV3-1 (or the pseudogene TRBV3-2) and TRBJ2-1, with unresolved D. The germline gives CDR1 LGHDT, CDR2 YNNKEL (reference sequence). This CDR3 has 13 amino acids. V was pared by 2 bases and J by 9 bases, with 11 bases between. CDR3 protein: CASSQQRFTEQFF. CDR3 DNA (partial): TGTGCCAGCAGCCAACAGAGGTTCACTGAG.

At least ten counts were recorded for this clone. The read comes to an end 3 residues before the CDR3 does, leaving the germline J gene to fill in the end. The V and J genes are TRBV19 and TRBJ2-7, with TRBD1 matching 8 bases. With 5 bases clipped from V and 0 bases from J, the junction kept 3 bases outside the gene matches. Germline values: CDR1 LNHDA, CDR2 SQIVND (reference sequence). This CDR3 comprises 14 residues. CDR3 region: CASSRDRTSYEQYF. CDR3 DNA, as far as it was read: TGTGCCAGTAGTCGGGACAGGACCTCCTACGAG.

There are many counts of this clone. The read comes to an end 3 residues before the CDR3 does, leaving the germline J gene to fill in the end. The chain recombines TRBV28 with TRBJ2-1, with 9 bases aligning to TRBD2. The CDR3 has 16 residues. Losses at the gene ends were 11 bases for V and 7 bases for J; bases not matched to a gene: 18. Germline V gives CDR1 MDHEN, CDR2 SYDVKM. CDR3 protein: CAGGAGSSGSRNEQFF. The sequenced part of the CDR3 DNA is TGTGCCGGGGGGGCAGGCAGTAGCGGGAGTAGAAATGAG.

The sample holds a few counts of this clone. The read halts 3 residues ahead of the CDR3 end, with the missing end drawn from the germline J gene. This chain uses TRBV25-1 with TRBJ2-5; TRBD1 agrees at 8 bases. Germline values: CDR1 MGHDK, CDR2 SYGVNS. Germline trimming cut 3 bases from V and 3 bases from J; bases unmatched to any gene: 15. This CDR3 has 18 amino acids. The CDR3 loop is CASSEMDRVDLVEETQYF. The CDR3 DNA, read in part, is TGTGCCAGCAGTGAGATGGACAGGGTTGATCTCGTAGAAGAGACC. Together with reference TRBV25-1 and TRBJ2-5, the CDR3 gives the full variable domain: EADIYQTPRYLVIGTGKKITLECSQTMGHDKMYWYQQDPGMELHLIHYSYGVNSTEKGDLSSESTVSRIRTEHFPLTLESARPSHTSQYLCASSEMDRVDLVEETQYFGPGTRLLVL.

Ten or more counts support this clone. The read ends 3 residues shy of where the CDR3 ends; the end is completed using the germline J gene. This chain connects TRBV6-2 or TRBV6-3 to TRBJ2-7, with 7 bases matching TRBD1. Germline V gene lookup returns CDR1 MNHEY and CDR2 SVGEGT. The CDR3 has 13 amino acids. J gave up 2 bases and V 6 bases, and 4 bases lay outside the gene matches. The DNA read from the CDR3 is TGTGCCAGCAGGCTGACAGGGACCTACGAG. Its translation is CASRLTGTYE. The whole CDR3 sequence reads CASRLTGTYEQYF.

This clone was counted many times. The sequenced CDR3 bases are TGTGCCAGCAGCCCGGGACTAGGACTGTACGAG. Translating gives CASSPGLGLYE. The full-length CDR3 reads as CASSPGLGLYEQYF. This chain connects TRBV5-6 to TRBJ2-7; the match to TRBD2 covers 8 bases. The CDR3 is cut off 3 residues early in the read; its end comes from the germline J gene. The CDR3 is made up of 14 amino acids. The V segment lost 4 bases and the J segment 4 bases; nucleotides outside the gene matches: 7. CDR1 is SGHDT, CDR2 YYEEEE, per germline.

This clone has ten or more counts. The CDR3 sequence is CASSLDMQAGATGELFF. CDR3 bases read: TGTGCCAGCAGCTTAGATATGCAGGCAGGGGCCACCGGGGAG. The J gene is TRBJ2-2, the V gene TRBV7-7; D is possibly TRBD1 (6 bases). The read ends 3 residues early relative to the CDR3; the germline J gene fills the gap. V lost 1 base to trimming and J lost 4 bases, with 16 bases between them. The CDR3 totals 17 residues. In germline, CDR1 is SSHAT, CDR2 FNYEAQ (reference sequence).

This clone has ten or more counts. Sequencing ends 3 residues short of the CDR3 end; the germline J gene provides the rest. The chain recombines TRBV12-3 or TRBV12-4 with TRBJ1-6; D gene uncertain. Trimming removed 6 bases at V and 7 bases at J, with 7 bases between. This CDR3 has 12 residues. The covered CDR3 bases are TGTGCCAGCAGAACTCCAAATTCACCC. Its protein is CASRTPNSP. The CDR3 as a whole reads CASRTPNSPLHF.

This clone occurred many times. The read terminates 3 residues before the CDR3 end, so the remaining end is supplied by the germline J gene. The chain carries TRBV19 and TRBJ1-2, with 10 bases aligning to TRBD1. CDR1 is LNHDA, CDR2 SQIVND, per germline (reference sequence). This CDR3 spans 14 amino acids. The junction had 3 bases not matched to a gene; V was cut back by 3 bases and J by 5 bases. Incomplete CDR3 DNA: TGTGCCAGTAGTATGGGGACAGGGGCATATGGC. Encoded protein: CASSMGTGAYG. The whole CDR3 sequence reads CASSMGTGAYGYTF.

This clone appeared many times. From the germline J gene comes the end of the CDR3, since the read stops 3 residues before it. The chain links TRBV30 to TRBJ1-1; TRBD1 is a possible D gene (5 bases). Trimming pared 3 bases from V and 6 bases from J, leaving 17 bases between. Germline assignment: CDR1 GTSNPN and CDR2 SVGIG (reference sequence). This CDR3 has 14 amino acids. The CDR3 region is CAWSVGVGFAEAFF. The sequenced CDR3 bases are TGTGCCTGGAGCGTAGGGGTGGGGTTTGCTGAA.

This clone appeared many times. The missing CDR3 end, 3 residues past where the read stops, is filled in from the germline J gene. The chain is built from TRBV28 and TRBJ2-6; D possibly corresponds to TRBD2 (6 bases). Germline loops: CDR1 MDHEN, CDR2 SYDVKM. V lost 2 bases, J lost 4 bases, and 9 bases lay in between. The CDR3 has 15 amino acids. Partial CDR3 DNA: TGTGCCAGCAGTTTAGGGGGGTCAGGGGCCAACGTC. Amino acids: CASSLGGSGANV. The full CDR3 protein is CASSLGGSGANVLTF.

This clone was seen at least ten times. From the germline J gene comes the end of the CDR3, since the read stops 3 residues before it. This chain links TRBV5-4 with TRBJ1-6; maybe TRBD1 (5 bases). In germline, CDR1 is SGHNT, CDR2 YYREEE (reference sequence). Trimming stripped 3 bases from V and 9 bases from J, with 13 bases between. This CDR3 is built from 14 residues. The CDR3 spells CASSSNAGFSPLHF. The sequenced CDR3 bases are TGTGCCAGCAGCTCCAACGCAGGGTTTTCACCC.

This clone was seen many times. The CDR3 protein is CSVVGEGEAFF. The part of the CDR3 DNA that was read is TGCAGCGTTGTAGGGGAGGGTGAA. The chain carries TRBV29-1 and TRBJ1-1, with D perhaps TRBD1 (5 bases). Read data end 3 residues before the CDR3 end; the end is taken from the germline J gene. V lost 4 bases, J lost 7 bases, and 10 bases lay in between. This CDR3 contains 11 residues. The germline gives CDR1 SQVTM, CDR2 ANQGSEA.

This clone was seen ten or more times. From the germline J gene comes the end of the CDR3, since the read stops 3 residues before it. V and J are TRBV19 and TRBJ2-7, with TRBD2 identical over 8 bases. The length of the CDR3 is 15 residues. From germline, CDR1 is LNHDA and CDR2 SQIVND (reference sequence). With V trimmed by 4 bases and J by 2 bases, 7 bases remained unmatched. CDR3 bases read: TGTGCCAGTAGTAGCATCGGGACTAGAGCCTACGAG. Translating gives CASSSIGTRAYE. The CDR3 reads in full as CASSSIGTRAYEQYF.

In its sample, this clone was seen many times. Sequencing ends 3 residues short of the CDR3 end; the germline J gene provides the rest. The chain recombines TRBV19 with TRBJ2-2; 7 nucleotides align to TRBD1. The trim removed 6 bases at V and 3 bases at J, leaving 7 bases unmatched. In germline, CDR1 is LNHDA, CDR2 SQIVND (reference sequence). This CDR3 has 15 residues. The CDR3 sequence is CASRGTAPDTGELFF. Partial CDR3 DNA: TGTGCCAGTAGGGGGACAGCTCCCGACACCGGGGAG.

This clone came up many times. Read sequence stops 3 residues before the CDR3 end, and the germline J gene provides the missing end. The chain has TRBV7-2 and TRBJ2-3; 10 nucleotides match TRBD2. The germline V gene has CDR1 SGHTA and CDR2 FQGNSA. Germline trimming cut 5 bases from V and 4 bases from J; bases unmatched to any gene: 6. This CDR3 comprises 15 residues. The CDR3 loop is CASSQPTSGADTQYF. The sequenced CDR3 bases are TGTGCCAGCAGCCAACCCACTAGCGGGGCAGATACG.

This clone was detected ten times or more. This CDR3 reads CASSHQGTDTQYF. The sequenced part of the CDR3 DNA is TGTGCCAGCAGCCACCAGGGTACAGATACG. The genes are TRBV5-6 and TRBJ2-3; D may be TRBD1 (5 bases). The observed sequence ends 3 residues before the CDR3 terminus, with the missing tail filled in from the germline J gene. Deletions cut 4 bases from V and 3 bases from J, with 9 bases between. CDR1 and CDR2 (germline): SGHDT, YYEEEE. The CDR3 covers 13 residues.

Ten or more counts support this clone. The CDR3 end falls 3 residues outside the read, so it is completed with the germline J gene. The chain couples TRBV10-1 to TRBJ2-7; TRBD2 matches 10 bases. Germline trimming cut 2 bases from V and 3 bases from J; bases unmatched to any gene: 7. Germline-derived CDR1 and CDR2 are WNHNN and SYGVQD (reference sequence). This CDR3 contains 16 residues. This chain's CDR3 is CASSERLAGEDYEQYF. Partial CDR3 DNA: TGCGCCAGCAGTGAGAGGCTAGCGGGAGAAGACTACGAG.

This clone was counted many times. The read stops 3 residues short of the end of the CDR3; the missing end is completed from the germline J gene. J is TRBJ1-6 and V is TRBV18; D remains unclear. The CDR3 extends over 15 amino acids. CDR1 is KGHSH and CDR2 is LQKENI in the germline V gene. V was cut by 2 bases and J by 9 bases, with 14 bases left in between. Partial CDR3 DNA: TGTGCCAGCTCACCAGATAGCGAGGAGATTTCACCC. This encodes CASSPDSEEISP. From start to end, the CDR3 is CASSPDSEEISPLHF.

This clone was detected ten times or more. The CDR3 end falls 3 residues outside the read, so it is completed with the germline J gene. The chain is built from TRBV9 and TRBJ2-5, with TRBD2 matching 11 bases. The germline V gene encodes CDR1 SGDLS and CDR2 YYNGEE. The trim removed 3 bases at V and 4 bases at J, leaving 11 bases unmatched. This CDR3 is 17 amino acids long. CDR3 residues: CASSAGLAGGWRETQYF. The part of the CDR3 DNA that was read is TGTGCCAGCAGCGCCGGACTAGCGGGCGGTTGGCGAGAGACC.

This clone was detected ten times or more. The read ends 3 residues early relative to the CDR3; the germline J gene fills the gap. The chain combines TRBV7-9 with TRBJ1-4, with 7 bases that match TRBD1. This CDR3 comprises 15 residues. The germline V gene encodes CDR1 SEHNR and CDR2 FQNEAQ (reference sequence). V gave up 5 bases and J gave up 4 bases; unmatched junction bases: 7. Incomplete CDR3 DNA: TGTGCCAGCAGCATGACAGGGCAGGGTAATGAAAAA. Its translation: CASSMTGQGNEK. The full CDR3 is CASSMTGQGNEKLFF. The whole variable domain, filled in from reference TRBV7-9 and TRBJ1-4, reads DTGVSQNPRHKITKRGQNVTFRCDPISEHNRLYWYRQTLGQGPEFLTYFQNEAQLEKSRLLSDRFSAERPKGSFSTLEIQRTEQGDSAMYLCASSMTGQGNEKLFFGSGTQLSVL.